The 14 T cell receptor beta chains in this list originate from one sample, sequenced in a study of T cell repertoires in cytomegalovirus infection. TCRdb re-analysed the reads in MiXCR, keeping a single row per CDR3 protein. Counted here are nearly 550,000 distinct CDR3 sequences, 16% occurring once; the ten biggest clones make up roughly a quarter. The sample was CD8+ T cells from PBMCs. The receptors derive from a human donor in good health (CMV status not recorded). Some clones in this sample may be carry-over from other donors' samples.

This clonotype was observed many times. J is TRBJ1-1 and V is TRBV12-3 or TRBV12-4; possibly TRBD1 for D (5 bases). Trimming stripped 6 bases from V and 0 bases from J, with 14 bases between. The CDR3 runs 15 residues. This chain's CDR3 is CASSPRVGVNTEAFF. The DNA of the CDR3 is TGTGCCAGCAGCCCGCGGGTGGGGGTGAACACTGAAGCTTTCTTT.

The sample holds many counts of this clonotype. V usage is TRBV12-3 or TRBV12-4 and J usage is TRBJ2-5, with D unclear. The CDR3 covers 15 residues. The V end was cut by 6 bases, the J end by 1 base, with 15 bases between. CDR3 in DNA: TGTGCCAGCAGACATCTCTCAGAGACCCAAGAGACCCAGTACTTC. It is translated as CASRHLSETQETQYF.

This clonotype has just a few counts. CDR3 protein: CASSPGQEYGYTF. The CDR3 DNA sequence: TGTGCCAGCAGTCCGGGACAGGAGTATGGCTACACCTTC. The rearrangement links TRBV12-3 or TRBV12-4 to TRBJ1-2, with 8 nucleotides matching TRBD1. V gave up 5 bases and J gave up 5 bases; unmatched junction bases: 4. CDR3 length equals 13 residues.

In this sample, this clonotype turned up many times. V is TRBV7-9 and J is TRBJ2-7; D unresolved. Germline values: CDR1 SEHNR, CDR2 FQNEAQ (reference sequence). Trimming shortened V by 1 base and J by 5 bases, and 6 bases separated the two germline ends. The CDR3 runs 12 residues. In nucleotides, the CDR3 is TGTGCCAGCAGCTTAGTCGTCGACGAGCAGTACTTC. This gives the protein CASSLVVDEQYF. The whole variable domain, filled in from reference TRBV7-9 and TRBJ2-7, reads DTGVSQNPRHKITKRGQNVTFRCDPISEHNRLYWYRQTLGQGPEFLTYFQNEAQLEKSRLLSDRFSAERPKGSFSTLEIQRTEQGDSAMYLCASSLVVDEQYFGPGTRLTVT.

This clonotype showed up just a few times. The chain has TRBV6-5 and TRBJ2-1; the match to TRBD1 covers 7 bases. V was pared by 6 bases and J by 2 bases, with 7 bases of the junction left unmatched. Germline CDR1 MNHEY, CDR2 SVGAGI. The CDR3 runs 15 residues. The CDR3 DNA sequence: TGTGCCAGCAGAGAAGACAGGGCGACCTACAATGAGCAGTTCTTC. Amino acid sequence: CASREDRATYNEQFF.

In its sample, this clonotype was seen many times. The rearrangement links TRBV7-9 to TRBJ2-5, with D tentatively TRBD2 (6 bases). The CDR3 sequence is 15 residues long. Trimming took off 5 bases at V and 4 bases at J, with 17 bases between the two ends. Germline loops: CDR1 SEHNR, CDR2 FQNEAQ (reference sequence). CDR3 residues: CASSPRLATIETQYF. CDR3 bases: TGTGCCAGCAGCCCCCGCCTAGCGACTATAGAGACCCAGTACTTC.

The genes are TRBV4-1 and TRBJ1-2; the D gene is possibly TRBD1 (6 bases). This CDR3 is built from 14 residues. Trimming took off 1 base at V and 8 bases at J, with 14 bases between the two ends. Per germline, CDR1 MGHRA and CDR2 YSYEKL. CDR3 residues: CASSQVLGAGGYTF. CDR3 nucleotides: TGCGCCAGCAGCCAAGTTCTGGGGGCGGGCGGCTACACCTTC.

CDR3 residues: CASSQDGDAHHSETQYF. The CDR3 DNA is TGTGCCAGCAGCCAAGATGGGGACGCCCATCACTCGGAGACCCAGTACTTC. V usage is TRBV4-2 and J usage is TRBJ2-5; D may match TRBD1 or TRBD2 (5 bases each). The V gene lost 0 bases and the J gene lost 5 bases, with 19 bases spanning the gap. Germline loops: CDR1 LGHNA, CDR2 YNFKEQ. The CDR3 consists of 17 residues.

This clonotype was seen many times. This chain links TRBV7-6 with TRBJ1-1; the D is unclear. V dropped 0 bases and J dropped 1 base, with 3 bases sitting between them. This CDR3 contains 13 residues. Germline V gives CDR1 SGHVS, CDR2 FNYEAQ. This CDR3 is CASSLAANTEAFF. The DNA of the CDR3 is TGTGCCAGCAGCTTAGCTGCGAACACTGAAGCTTTCTTT.

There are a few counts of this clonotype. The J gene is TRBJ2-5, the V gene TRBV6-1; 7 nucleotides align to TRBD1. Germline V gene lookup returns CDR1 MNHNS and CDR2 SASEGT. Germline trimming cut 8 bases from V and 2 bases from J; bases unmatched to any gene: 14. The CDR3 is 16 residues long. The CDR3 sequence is CASVRRDRDTQETQYF. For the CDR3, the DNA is TGTGCCAGCGTACGACGAGACAGGGACACTCAAGAGACCCAGTACTTC.

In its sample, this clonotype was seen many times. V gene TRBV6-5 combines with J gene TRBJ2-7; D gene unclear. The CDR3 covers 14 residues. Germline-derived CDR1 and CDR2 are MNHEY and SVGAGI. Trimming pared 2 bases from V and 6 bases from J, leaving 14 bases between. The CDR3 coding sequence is TGTGCCAGCAGTTACGTGAGCCGGCCGAGCGAGCAGTACTTC. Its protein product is CASSYVSRPSEQYF.

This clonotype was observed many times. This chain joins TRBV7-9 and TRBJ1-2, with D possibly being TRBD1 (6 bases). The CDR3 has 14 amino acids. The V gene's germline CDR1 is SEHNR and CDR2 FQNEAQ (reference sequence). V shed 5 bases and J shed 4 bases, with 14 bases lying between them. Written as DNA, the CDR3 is TGTGCCAGCAGCCCCACAGGGTCCCCCTATGGCTACACCTTC. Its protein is CASSPTGSPYGYTF.

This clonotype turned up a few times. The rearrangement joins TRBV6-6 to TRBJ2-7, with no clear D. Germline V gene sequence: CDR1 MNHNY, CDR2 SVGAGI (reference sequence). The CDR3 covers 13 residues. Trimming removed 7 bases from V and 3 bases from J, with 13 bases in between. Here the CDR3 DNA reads TGTGCCAGCATGTGGGCGATCGGCTACGAGCAGTACTTC. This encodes CASMWAIGYEQYF.

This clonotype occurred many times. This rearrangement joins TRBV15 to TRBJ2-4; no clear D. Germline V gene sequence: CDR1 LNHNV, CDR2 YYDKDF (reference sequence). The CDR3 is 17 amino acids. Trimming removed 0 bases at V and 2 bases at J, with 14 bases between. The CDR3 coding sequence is TGTGCCACCAGCAGAGATCCCCGATCGAGGACCAAAAACATTCAGTACTTC. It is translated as CATSRDPRSRTKNIQYF. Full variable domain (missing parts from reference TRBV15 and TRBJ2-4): DAMVIQNPRYQVTQFGKPVTLSCSQTLNHNVMYWYQQKSSQAPKLLFHYYDKDFNNEADTPDNFQSRRPNTSFCFLDIRSPGLGDTAMYLCATSRDPRSRTKNIQYFGAGTRLSVL.